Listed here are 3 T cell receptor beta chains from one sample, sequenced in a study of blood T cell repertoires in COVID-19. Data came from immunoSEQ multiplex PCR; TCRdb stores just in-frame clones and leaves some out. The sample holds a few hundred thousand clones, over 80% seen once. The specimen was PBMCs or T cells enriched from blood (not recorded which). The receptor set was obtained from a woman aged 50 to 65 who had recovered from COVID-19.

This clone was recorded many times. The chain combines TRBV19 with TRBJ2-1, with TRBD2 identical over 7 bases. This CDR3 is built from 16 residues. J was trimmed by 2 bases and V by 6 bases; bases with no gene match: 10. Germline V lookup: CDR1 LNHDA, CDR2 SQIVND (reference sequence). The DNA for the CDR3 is TGTGCCAGTAGCCGATTTGGGAGCGGGACCTACAATGAGCAGTTCTTC. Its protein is CASSRFGSGTYNEQFF. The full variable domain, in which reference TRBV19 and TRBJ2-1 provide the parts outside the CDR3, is DGGITQSPKYLFRKEGQNVTLSCEQNLNHDAMYWYRQDPGQGLRLIYYSQIVNDFQKGDIAEGYSVSREKKESFPLTVTSAQKNPTAFYLCASSRFGSGTYNEQFFGPGTRLTVL.

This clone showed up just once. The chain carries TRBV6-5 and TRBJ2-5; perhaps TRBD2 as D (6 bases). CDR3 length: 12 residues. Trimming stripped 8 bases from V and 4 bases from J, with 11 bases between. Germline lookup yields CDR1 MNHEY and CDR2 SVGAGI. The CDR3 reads CASCGVGETQYF. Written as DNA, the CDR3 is TGTGCCAGCTGCGGGGTTGGAGAGACCCAGTACTTC.

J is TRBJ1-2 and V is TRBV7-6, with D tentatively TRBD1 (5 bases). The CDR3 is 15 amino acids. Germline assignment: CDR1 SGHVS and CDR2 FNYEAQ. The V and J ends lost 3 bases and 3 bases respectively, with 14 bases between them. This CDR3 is CASSFAQGLDYGYTF. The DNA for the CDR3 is TGTGCCAGCAGCTTCGCGCAGGGACTTGACTATGGCTACACCTTC.